The clone carrying this T cell receptor (beta chain) occurred a few times. Its antigen remains unknown. Sequencing was performed with immunoSEQ multiplex PCR; in TCRdb, only in-frame clones are kept and a portion is missing. In the table there are 31,000 or so clones, approximately 78% of which are singletons. Indicated time point: week 35, safety follow-up. The study gave 300 ug of mutant IDH1 20-mer peptide per vaccine dose, with topical imiquimod. The sample originates from a study of a mutant IDH1 vaccine in newly diagnosed glioma. Per germline, CDR1 MNHNS and CDR2 SASEGT. With 2 bases removed from V and 0 bases from J, the gap between germline ends came to 11 bases. This CDR3 contains 16 residues.

The receptor comes from a woman between 40 and 55 years old with glioma. The specimen was PBMCs, collected from a glioma patient whose treatment included an IDH1 peptide vaccine. The chain is built from TRBV6-1 and TRBJ1-5; D may be TRBD1 (6 bases). The CDR3 protein is CASSEYRDGSNQPQHF. CDR3 DNA sequence: TGTGCCAGCAGTGAATACAGGGATGGTAGCAATCAGCCCCAGCATTTT.